This TCR beta chain was sequenced in a study of blood T cell repertoires in COVID-19. In the study overall: Collection of acute and convalescent COVID-19 samples took place in the United States, Italy and Spain. T cells, B-cell-depleted T cells, or PBMCs provided the cDNA or gDNA that served as material.

How the authors handled the data: By means of reference gene primer amplification, nucleated cell counts were estimated. Only in-frame clones appear in the TCRdb table, and some are missing; sequencing was by immunoSEQ multiplex PCR. The V and J calls and clone size were taken over from that table, and D and trimming were inferred from the DNA. The profile shows under 200,000 clones, 75% to 85% of them singletons. This CDR3 has 16 amino acids. Losses at the gene ends were 3 bases for V and 2 bases for J; bases not matched to a gene: 4. Germline CDR1 is SGDLS and CDR2 is YYNGEE. Seattle patients were enrolled while actively infected and followed longitudinally.

Sequenced sample: peripheral blood. This chain uses TRBV9 with TRBJ2-1; 11 bases are a match to TRBD2. The sequence derives from a woman aged 60-75 years with COVID-19, enrolled during active disease. CDR3 coding DNA: TGTGCCAGCAGCGGATTAGCGGGAGGGCCCTACAATGAGCAGTTCTTC. Encoded protein: CASSGLAGGPYNEQFF.